The clone carrying this TCR beta chain was seen many times. Its antigen is unidentified. This sample was included in a study of spatial heterogeneity in lung cancer. The V and J ends lost 1 base and 7 bases respectively, with 22 bases between them. The CDR3 sequence is 17 residues long. The germline gives CDR1 SGHTA, CDR2 FQGNSA. The study, taken as a whole, reports: Mutation tallies in tumors tracked expanded intratumoral alpha and beta TCR counts.

TCR cDNA molecules each carried a unique molecular identifier. TCRdb re-analysed the 5' RACE reads in MiXCR, keeping a single row per CDR3 protein. The sample has 8,000 to 9,500 distinct CDR3 sequences; roughly 6.4% are singletons. As to time point: sample taken at primary tumor resection. Material for sequencing was whole RNA from tumor, nontumor lung or frozen PBMC, left unsorted. This sequence originates from a male donor with early-stage non-small cell lung cancer. The sequencing used lung tumor tissue, collected at surgery. The chain uses TRBV7-2 and TRBJ2-5; possibly TRBD1 or TRBD2 for D (6 bases each). The CDR3 is CASSLGGTSSRARTQYF. The DNA for the CDR3 is TGTGCCAGCAGCTTAGGCGGGACATCCTCGAGGGCAAGGACCCAGTACTTC. The variable domain in full, completed from reference TRBV7-2 and TRBJ2-5, reads GAGVSQSPSNKVTEKGKDVELRCDPISGHTALYWYRQSLGQGLEFLIYFQGNSAPDKSGLPSDRFSAERTGGSVSTLTIQRTQQEDSAVYLCASSLGGTSSRARTQYFGPGTRLLVL.